These 5 T cell receptor beta chains originate from one sample sequenced in a study of vaccination effects on CD4 cells after COVID-19. Following an approximately 9-day culture, CD4+ T cells were purified. Their antigens remain unidentified. Repertoires were generated with immunoSEQ multiplex PCR, while TCRdb's copy carries only in-frame clones and drops some. The sample shows roughly 68,000 clones, approximately 72% of them seen only once. The input for sequencing was CD4+ T cells from PBMCs cultured without peptide, taken before COVID-19 vaccination. The receptors were sampled from a human donor who had a prior SARS-CoV-2 infection.

This clone has a handful of counts. The genes are TRBV14 and TRBJ2-5, with D tentatively TRBD1 (6 bases). The germline V gene has CDR1 SGHDN and CDR2 FVKESK. V dropped 3 bases and J dropped 8 bases, with 10 bases sitting between them. The CDR3 loop spans 12 amino acids. CDR3 bases: TGTGCCAGCAGCCAGAACAGGGAAACCCAGTACTTC. This sequence encodes CASSQNRETQYF.

J is TRBJ2-7 and V is TRBV7-3, with 11 bases fitting TRBD1. V trimming: 6 bases; J trimming: 6 bases; junction bases outside the gene matches: 7. The CDR3 contains 14 residues. Germline V CDR1 and CDR2: SGHTA, FQGTGA. For the CDR3, the DNA is TGTGCCAGCAGTCAAACCGGGACAGGGGGCGAGCAGTACTTC. Translation gives CASSQTGTGGEQYF. The full variable domain, its missing parts supplied by reference TRBV7-3 and TRBJ2-7, is GAGVSQTPSNKVTEKGKYVELRCDPISGHTALYWYRQSLGQGPEFLIYFQGTGAADDSGLPNDRFFAVRPEGSVSTLKIQRTERGDSAVYLCASSQTGTGGEQYFGPGTRLTVT.

This chain joins TRBV6-2 or TRBV6-3 and TRBJ2-5, with 7 nucleotides matching TRBD2. The CDR3 contains 13 residues. Unmatched junction bases numbered 3, after V lost 6 bases and J lost 2 bases. The germline V gene has CDR1 MNHEY and CDR2 SVGEGT. The CDR3: CASSWTRQETQYF. The CDR3 DNA reads as TGTGCCAGCAGCTGGACTAGACAAGAGACCCAGTACTTC.

This chain joins TRBV5-1 and TRBJ2-7; TRBD1 might be the D (5 bases). V lost 3 bases and J lost 3, with 16 bases in between. This CDR3 comprises 15 residues. Germline V lookup: CDR1 SGHRS, CDR2 YFSETQ. The CDR3 reads CASSSQGHQLYEQYF. In nucleotides, the CDR3 is TGCGCCAGCAGCTCTCAAGGACACCAACTCTACGAGCAGTACTTC.

The chain uses TRBV4-2 and TRBJ2-7; D gene unclear. V was shortened by 1 base and J by 3 bases, with 13 bases between the two germline ends. The V gene's germline CDR1 is LGHNA and CDR2 YNFKEQ. There are 15 residues in the CDR3. In DNA, the CDR3 is TGTGCCAGCAGCCAAGTGGGCTTGGTTAGCTACGAGCAGTACTTC. This sequence encodes CASSQVGLVSYEQYF.